This T cell receptor beta chain derives from a study of T cell changes during pregnancy in multiple sclerosis. The repertoire was sequenced with immunoSEQ multiplex PCR; TCRdb's copy has only in-frame clones and lacks some. The sample contains 15,000 to 20,000 clones, 95% to 96% of which appear only once. This CDR3 contains 17 residues. Germline assignment: CDR1 SEHNR and CDR2 FQNEAQ (reference sequence). V shed 2 bases, J shed 4 bases, and the junction held 11 bases outside the gene matches. This clonotype originated in a female donor with multiple sclerosis, enrolled in a pregnancy study. This specimen consisted of peripheral blood, obtained in the third trimester of pregnancy. The rearrangement joins TRBV7-9 to TRBJ1-2; 9 nucleotides match TRBD1. The CDR3 coding sequence is TGTGCCAGCAGCTTAAGGGCCCGGGACAGGGCTTTCTATGGCTACACCTTC. Translating gives CASSLRARDRAFYGYTF.